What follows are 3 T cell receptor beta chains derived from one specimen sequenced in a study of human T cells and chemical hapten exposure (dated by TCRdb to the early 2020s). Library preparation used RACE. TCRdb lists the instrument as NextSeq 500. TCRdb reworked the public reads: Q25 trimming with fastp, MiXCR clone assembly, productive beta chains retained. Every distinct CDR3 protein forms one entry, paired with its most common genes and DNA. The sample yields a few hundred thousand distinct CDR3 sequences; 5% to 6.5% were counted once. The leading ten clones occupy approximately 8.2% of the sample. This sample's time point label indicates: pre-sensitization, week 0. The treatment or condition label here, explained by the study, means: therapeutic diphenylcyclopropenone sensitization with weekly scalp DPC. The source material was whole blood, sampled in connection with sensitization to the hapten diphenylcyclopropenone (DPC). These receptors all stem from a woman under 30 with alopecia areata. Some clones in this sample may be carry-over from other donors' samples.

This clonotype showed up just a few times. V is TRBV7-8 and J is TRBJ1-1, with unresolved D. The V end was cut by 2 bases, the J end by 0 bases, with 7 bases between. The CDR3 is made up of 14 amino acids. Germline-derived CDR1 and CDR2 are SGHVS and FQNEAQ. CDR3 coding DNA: TGTGCCAGCAGCTTATCAGAAGTGAACACTGAAGCTTTCTTT. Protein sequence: CASSLSEVNTEAFF.

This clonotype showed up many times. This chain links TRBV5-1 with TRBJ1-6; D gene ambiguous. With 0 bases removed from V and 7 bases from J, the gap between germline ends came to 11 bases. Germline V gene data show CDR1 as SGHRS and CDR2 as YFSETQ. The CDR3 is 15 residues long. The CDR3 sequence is CASSLDPLRNSPLHF. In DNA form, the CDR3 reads TGCGCCAGCAGCTTGGATCCCCTGAGGAATTCACCCCTCCACTTT.

The DNA of the CDR3 is TGTGCCAGCAGCCTGCGGACAGGGATCAGAAACACCATATATTTT. Its protein is CASSLRTGIRNTIYF. V usage is TRBV7-2 and J usage is TRBJ1-3, with 8 bases aligning to TRBD1. V was pared by 5 bases and J by 5 bases, with 8 bases of the junction left unmatched. The CDR3 has 15 residues. In germline, CDR1 is SGHTA, CDR2 FQGNSA.